The TCR beta chain under discussion was sequenced for a study of blood T cell repertoires in COVID-19 (dated by TCRdb to 2018 to 2021). General notes on the study: Samples from collaborators originated in the United States, Italy and Spain and spanned both the acute and convalescent phases of COVID-19. The prospective study material was composed of cDNA or gDNA derived from T cells, B-cell-depleted T cells, or PBMCs. The dataset comprised deeply sampled blood TCRbeta repertoires from subjects exposed to, actively infected with, or recovered from COVID-19. The repertoires were released in a freely available public database intended as a resource for research on the immune response to SARS-CoV-2. Samples were obtained from the ongoing ImmuneRACE study (first 160 participants) and from about 1,300 subjects provided by 6 global collaborators. Nearly every sample came with metadata listing a de-identified subject ID, COVID-19 status, age in years and sex. Where HLA class I and class II types were available, the types were taken from metadata supplied by the sample provider, not from assay-based typing.

One collaborating source in Seattle enrolled patients while the patients were actively infected and followed the patients over time throughout the course of disease. The collaborating institutions used their own protocols to collect whole blood in K2EDTA tubes. For TCRbeta analysis, collaborators shipped samples in one of three forms: frozen whole blood, isolated PBMCs, or DNA extracted from either of those sample types. This clone has a handful of counts. This clone's antigen is unknown. No qualities accompany the bases; no much larger clone lies one base away. TCRbeta CDR3 regions were amplified from genomic DNA using the immunoSEQ Assay, a bias-controlled multiplex PCR. The study's processing was this. The number of nucleated cells in each sample was estimated from the amplification of reference gene primers within the assay. To quantify the absolute abundance of each unique TCRbeta CDR3 rearrangement, sequence reads were collapsed and filtered. For each sample, productive Simpson clonality was calculated as the square root of Simpson's diversity index across productive rearrangements. Entries here come from immuneACCESS through TCRdb and include only in-frame sequences with V and J called. Some clones fail to appear in such tables; in the studies checked, an unresolved V gene covers under half of the shortfall, and the cause of the remainder is unknown. V and J calls and clone size come straight from that table; D and trimming were deduced from the DNA. The sample table holds 350,000 or so clones, of which approximately 89% were seen once. The ten largest clonotypes hold 1.5% to 2% of the sample.

Overall study outcomes, separate from this receptor: How much clinical and demographic metadata was included differed by source and by participant, and the metadata was provided uncurated.

The sample comprised peripheral blood. The clonotype comes from a woman aged 25-40 years with COVID-19, enrolled during active disease.

The CDR3 protein: CASSQGLEKDTEAFF. In nucleotides, the sequence is TGCGCCAGCAGTCAAGGATTGGAGAAGGACACTGAAGCTTTCTTT. The chain is encoded by TRBV23-1 joined to TRBJ1-1; no D gene can be assigned with confidence. TRBV23-1 is designated an ORF whose function remains uncertain. Including cysteine and phenylalanine, the CDR3 has 15 amino acids. Left in the record is the CDR3 DNA by itself, 45 bases read in frame from the first base. Cut back by 2 bases and 3 bases, the V and J ends lie 13 bases apart.